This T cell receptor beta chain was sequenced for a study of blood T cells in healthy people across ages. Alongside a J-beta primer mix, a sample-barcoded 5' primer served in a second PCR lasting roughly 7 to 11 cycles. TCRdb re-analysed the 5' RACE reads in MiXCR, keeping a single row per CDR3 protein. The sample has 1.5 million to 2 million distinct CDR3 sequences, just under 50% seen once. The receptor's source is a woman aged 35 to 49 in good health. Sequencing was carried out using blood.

This CDR3 is CASSFARRGRFGNEQFF. Written as DNA, the CDR3 is TGTGCCAGCAGTTTTGCCCGCCGGGGTCGGTTTGGGAATGAGCAGTTCTTC. The genes are TRBV28 and TRBJ2-1; the D gene is possibly TRBD2 (5 bases). V dropped 3 bases and J dropped 7 bases, with 22 bases sitting between them. This CDR3 has 17 amino acids. CDR1 and CDR2 (germline): MDHEN, SYDVKM. Supplemented by reference TRBV28 and TRBJ2-1, the full variable domain reads DVKVTQSSRYLVKRTGEKVFLECVQDMDHENMFWYRQDPGLGLRLIYFSYDVKMKEKGDIPEGYSVSREKKERFSLILESASTNQTSMYLCASSFARRGRFGNEQFFGPGTRLTVL.